This paragraph reports one T cell receptor (beta chain). Its cognate antigen is unknown. Deep level was the assay's run setting. The protocol was immunoSEQ multiplex PCR, while the TCRdb copy is restricted to in-frame clones and leaves out a portion. This sample has approximately 350,000 clones, with roughly 96% found just once. The sample belongs to a study of shared clonotypes between healthy human individuals. General study points: Some clonotypes were shared by all four sorted-subset donors, while others were not shared. The non-shared ones had lower generation probabilities than the shared ones.

The CDR3 length is 12 residues. CDR1 and CDR2 from the germline V gene are SGHRS and YFSETQ. Unmatched junction bases numbered 4, after V lost 3 bases and J lost 8 bases. Sequences were obtained from memory CD8+ T cells sorted from blood. Indicated subset: CD45RO+ cells pooled with CCR7-negative TemRA cells. This chain connects TRBV5-1 to TRBJ1-2; 7 bases map to TRBD1. This TCR came from a man younger than 40 in good health. DNA for the CDR3: TGCGCCAGCAGCTGGGACAGCCTGGGCTACACCTTC. Its protein product is CASSWDSLGYTF.